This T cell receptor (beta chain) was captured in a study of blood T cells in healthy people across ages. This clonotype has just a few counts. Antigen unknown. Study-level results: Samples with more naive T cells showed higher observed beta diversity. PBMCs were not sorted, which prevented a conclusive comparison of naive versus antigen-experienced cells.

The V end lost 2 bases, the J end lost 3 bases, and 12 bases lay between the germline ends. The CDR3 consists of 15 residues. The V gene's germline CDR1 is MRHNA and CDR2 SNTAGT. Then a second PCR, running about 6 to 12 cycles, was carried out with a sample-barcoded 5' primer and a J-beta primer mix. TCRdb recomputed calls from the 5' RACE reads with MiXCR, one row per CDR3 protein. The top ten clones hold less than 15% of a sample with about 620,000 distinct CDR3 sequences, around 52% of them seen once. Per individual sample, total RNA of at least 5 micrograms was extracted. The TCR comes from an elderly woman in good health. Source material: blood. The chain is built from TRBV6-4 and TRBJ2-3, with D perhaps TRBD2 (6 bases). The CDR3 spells CASSDGTGGTDTQYF. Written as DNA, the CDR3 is TGTGCCAGCAGTGACGGGACTGGCGGGACAGATACGCAGTATTTT.